Listed below are T cell receptor beta chains from one sample, sequenced in a study of vaccination and CD4 T cells after COVID-19. TCRdb used MiXCR to reprocess the PCR reads, holding one entry per CDR3 protein. The sample has about 16,000 distinct CDR3 sequences; under 40% are singletons. These TCRs' antigens remain unknown. Specimen: cultured CD4+ T cells from blood. These receptors all come from a human donor with COVID-19. CDR3s include the opening cysteine and the closing phenylalanine or tryptophan. D genes are given only for firm matches. Some rows mark clone size as missing; the rest say once, few, many or name a class of expanded clone.

cdr3_length clone_size d_call j_call v_call cdr3_aa cdr3_nt
14 . . TRBJ2-3 TRBV5-1 CASSLEGLTDTQYF TGCGCCAGCAGCTTAGAAGGCCTCACAGATACGCAGTATTTT
13 . . TRBJ1-1 TRBV2 CASINLGSAEAFF TGTGCCAGCATCAACTTAGGATCCGCTGAAGCTTTCTTT
17 . TRBD1 TRBJ2-6 TRBV2 CASSAGTGPSGANVLTF TGTGCCAGCAGCGCCGGGACAGGGCCCTCTGGGGCCAACGTCCTGACTTTC
15 . . TRBJ2-1 TRBV20-1 CSARVLLPQNNEQFF TGCAGTGCTAGAGTCTTACTTCCTCAAAACAATGAGCAGTTCTTC
12 few . TRBJ1-2 TRBV6-2/TRBV6-3 CASSDSLYGYTF TGTGCCAGCAGTGACAGCCTCTATGGCTACACCTTC
17 few TRBD1 TRBJ1-6 TRBV20-1 CSASHQGPGQEGLPLHF TGCAGTGCTAGTCACCAGGGTCCGGGACAGGAAGGTTTACCCCTCCACTTT
13 few . TRBJ1-5 TRBV6-2/TRBV6-3 CASSYSENQPQHF TGTGCCAGCAGTTACTCGGAGAATCAGCCCCAGCATTTT
16 few . TRBJ2-1 TRBV7-8 CASSSLAMSSYNEQFF TGTGCCAGCAGCTCACTAGCCATGAGCTCCTACAATGAGCAGTTCTTC
17 few . TRBJ1-1 TRBV19 CASSIERVRGLNTEAFF TGTGCCAGTAGTATTGAGAGGGTAAGAGGGTTAAACACTGAAGCTTTCTTT
15 . TRBD1 TRBJ2-3 TRBV7-3 CASSSGQGVTDTQYF TGTGCCAGCAGCTCGGGACAGGGGGTCACAGATACGCAGTATTTT
17 . TRBD2 TRBJ2-3 TRBV7-2 CASSLAGLAGGTDTQYF TGTGCCAGCAGCTTAGCCGGTCTAGCGGGGGGCACAGATACGCAGTATTTT
16 few TRBD2 TRBJ2-2 TRBV5-4 CASSPTGTSDTGELFF TGTGCCAGCAGTCCAACCGGGACTAGCGACACCGGGGAGCTGTTTTTT
16 few TRBD1 TRBJ2-7 TRBV11-2 CASSAQIRDRGSEQYF TGTGCCAGCAGCGCACAAATCCGGGACAGGGGAAGCGAGCAGTACTTC
15 . TRBD1 TRBJ2-3 TRBV5-1 CASSLGQGITDTQYF TGCGCCAGCAGCTTGGGACAGGGGATTACTGATACGCAGTATTTT
16 few TRBD1 TRBJ1-2 TRBV9 CASSVEGDRASYGYTF TGTGCCAGCAGCGTAGAAGGGGACAGGGCCAGCTATGGCTACACCTTC
17 . TRBD1 TRBJ1-5 TRBV7-9 CASSLAFAGQVKEPQHF TGTGCCAGCAGCTTAGCTTTCGCCGGACAGGTGAAGGAGCCCCAGCATTTT
13 . . TRBJ1-5 TRBV20-1 CSASRDSNQPQHF TGCAGTGCTTCCCGGGACAGCAATCAGCCCCAGCATTTT
14 . TRBD1 TRBJ1-1 TRBV28 CASTSTGMNTEAFF TGTGCCAGCACCTCGACAGGGATGAACACTGAAGCTTTCTTT
13 . . TRBJ1-1 TRBV15 CATNEGRNTEAFF TGTGCCACCAACGAGGGGAGGAACACTGAAGCTTTCTTT
15 . . TRBJ2-7 TRBV11-2 CASSLVQKSSYEQYF TGTGCCAGCAGCTTAGTCCAGAAGAGCTCCTACGAGCAGTACTTC
14 few . TRBJ1-5 TRBV20-1 CSARDPGADQPQHF TGCAGTGCTAGAGATCCTGGGGCTGATCAGCCCCAGCATTTT
14 few . TRBJ1-5 TRBV6-1 CASSRDGGNQPQHF TGTGCCAGCAGTCGGGACGGCGGCAATCAGCCCCAGCATTTT
15 few . TRBJ1-6 TRBV6-1 CASMMPTGSNSPLHF TGTGCCAGCATGATGCCTACTGGAAGTAATTCACCCCTCCACTTT
14 . . TRBJ2-3 TRBV7-2 CASSPDRRTDTQYF TGTGCCAGCAGCCCCGATCGGCGCACAGATACGCAGTATTTT
16 . TRBD2 TRBJ2-7 TRBV7-8 CASSQGLAGGQNEQYF TGTGCCAGCAGCCAGGGACTAGCGGGGGGGCAGAACGAGCAGTACTTC